Here is one TCR beta chain with its context. Its antigen is unidentified. In the PCR, 60 Vbeta and 13 Jbeta primers were used. The data were produced by immunoSEQ multiplex PCR, yet TCRdb's version contains in-frame clones alone and is incomplete. The sample comprises under 200,000 clones, around 88% of which are singletons, and just under 2% rests with the top ten. This record belongs to a study of cytomegalovirus exposure and HLA in healthy donors. Study-level points and caveats: A few chains linked to CMV were shown in vitro to be specific for CMV antigens.

This receptor was obtained from a young woman in good health and CMV-seronegative. What was sequenced was PBMCs.

CDR3 in amino acids: CASRQPPPLLAGHTGELFF. In DNA form, the CDR3 reads TGTGCCAGCAGACAACCTCCTCCGTTACTAGCGGGGCACACCGGGGAGCTGTTTTTT. This chain links TRBV11-2 with TRBJ2-2; 10 nucleotides line up with TRBD2. J lost 3 bases, V lost 6 bases, and 16 bases had no gene match. CDR3 length equals 19 residues. CDR1 and CDR2 from the germline V gene are SGHAT and FQNNGV.